A single sample gave rise to the 21 T cell receptor beta chains below, sequenced in a study of blood T cell repertoires in COVID-19. TCRdb keeps only in-frame clones here, not all; method: immunoSEQ multiplex PCR. Found here are under 100,000 clones, approximately 88% of them singletons; the top ten hold about 3.4%. The sequenced sample consisted of peripheral blood. Receptors originate from a woman in her 70s with acute or convalescent COVID-19.

The chain combines TRBV2 with TRBJ2-5; TRBD2 matches at 8 bases. Germline V gene data show CDR1 as SNHLY and CDR2 as FYNNEI. V shed 4 bases and J 9 bases; nucleotides not matched to a gene: 4. The CDR3 is 12 residues long. The CDR3 here is CASSGSSGPQYF. The CDR3 nucleotides read TGTGCCAGCAGTGGTTCTAGCGGGCCCCAGTACTTC.

J is TRBJ1-3 and V is TRBV27; D gene uncertain. Germline loops: CDR1 MNHEY, CDR2 SMNVEV (reference sequence). The CDR3 spans 13 residues. V dropped 3 bases and J dropped 9 bases, with 12 bases sitting between them. CDR3 in DNA: TGTGCCAGCAGTTTTTCAGCGGGATCCACCATATATTTT. The encoded protein is CASSFSAGSTIYF.

The CDR3 sequence is CASSPGQGDRQPQHF. CDR3 nucleotide sequence: TGCGCCAGCAGCCCGGGACAGGGGGATCGGCAGCCCCAGCATTTT. This chain uses TRBV5-1 with TRBJ1-5, with 11 positions matching TRBD1. CDR3 size: 15 residues. The V gene end was trimmed by 4 bases and the J gene end by 7 bases; junction bases not matched to a gene: 7. Looked up from germline, CDR1 is SGHRS and CDR2 is YFSETQ. The full variable domain, completed using reference TRBV5-1 and TRBJ1-5, is KAGVTQTPRYLIKTRGQQVTLSCSPISGHRSVSWYQQTPGQGLQFLFEYFSETQRNKGNFPGRFSGRQFSNSRSEMNVSTLELGDSALYLCASSPGQGDRQPQHFGDGTRLSIL.

The chain recombines TRBV5-1 with TRBJ1-5; D is possibly TRBD1 (6 bases). The CDR3 length is 13 residues. Trimming cost V 4 bases and J 5 bases, with 10 bases left between them. CDR1 and CDR2 (germline): SGHRS, YFSETQ. The CDR3 loop is CASSSAGDQPQHF. The CDR3 DNA reads as TGCGCCAGCAGCAGCGCAGGGGATCAGCCCCAGCATTTT.

This chain links TRBV7-9 with TRBJ1-5; 9 positions match TRBD1. The CDR3 totals 16 residues. V shed 0 bases and J 5 bases; nucleotides not matched to a gene: 5. Germline V lookup: CDR1 SEHNR, CDR2 FQNEAQ (reference sequence). The CDR3 protein is CASSLARGQGHQPQHF. The CDR3, as DNA: TGTGCCAGCAGCTTAGCGAGGGGACAGGGTCATCAGCCCCAGCATTTT.

The chain is built from TRBV6-5 and TRBJ2-4, with TRBD1 identical over 8 bases. The CDR3 runs 15 residues. J gave up 0 bases and V 6 bases, and 4 bases lay outside the gene matches. Germline assignment: CDR1 MNHEY and CDR2 SVGAGI. CDR3 loop: CASRRTGQAKNIQYF. DNA of the CDR3: TGTGCCAGCAGGAGGACAGGGCAAGCCAAAAACATTCAGTACTTC.

The V and J genes are TRBV29-1 and TRBJ2-3; D possibly corresponds to TRBD2 (7 bases). Germline V gene lookup returns CDR1 SQVTM and CDR2 ANQGSEA. The CDR3 consists of 13 residues. The V gene lost 3 bases and the J gene lost 5 bases, with 12 bases spanning the gap. In DNA, the CDR3 is TGCAGCGTTGAGGAGGGGGGGGGAGATACGCAGTATTTT. Encoded protein: CSVEEGGGDTQYF.

This clone appeared once. The CDR3 bases are TGCGCCAGCAGCTTGGGACAGCCCTCTGGAAACACCATATATTTT. Translation gives CASSLGQPSGNTIYF. This chain joins TRBV5-1 and TRBJ1-3, with TRBD1 as a possible D gene (5 bases). The germline gives CDR1 SGHRS, CDR2 YFSETQ. Trimming took 0 bases from V and 0 from J, leaving 7 bases between them. CDR3 size: 15 residues.

This clone showed up just once. V and J are TRBV27 and TRBJ2-5, with 7 bases fitting TRBD1. Losses at the gene ends were 6 bases for V and 5 bases for J; bases not matched to a gene: 15. The length of the CDR3 is 16 residues. Germline CDR1 MNHEY, CDR2 SMNVEV (reference sequence). The CDR3 region is CASRDPTTGWGETQYF. CDR3 nucleotides: TGTGCCAGCAGGGACCCCACGACAGGGTGGGGGGAGACCCAGTACTTC.

The rearrangement links TRBV5-1 to TRBJ1-6; possibly TRBD1 for D (6 bases). This CDR3 contains 13 residues. V was shortened by 9 bases and J by 5 bases, with 12 bases between the two germline ends. Germline CDR1 is SGHRS and CDR2 is YFSETQ. The CDR3 loop reads CATRTDNNSPLHF. CDR3 bases: TGCGCCACCAGGACAGATAATAATTCACCCCTCCACTTT.

The chain links TRBV7-7 to TRBJ1-2; 7 bases match TRBD1. Trimming cost V 5 bases and J 4 bases; bases outside gene matches: 13. This CDR3 contains 16 residues. CDR1 is SSHAT, CDR2 FNYEAQ, per germline (reference sequence). CDR3 DNA sequence: TGTGCCAGCAGCCCGAATAGCCCCACAGGGGTCTATGGCTACACCTTC. Residues: CASSPNSPTGVYGYTF.

The chain is built from TRBV12-3 or TRBV12-4 and TRBJ1-6, with D perhaps matching TRBD1 (6 bases). Trimming shortened V by 5 bases and J by 10 bases, and 12 bases separated the two germline ends. CDR3 length: 13 amino acids. CDR3 residues: CASSVRGVSPLHF. CDR3 DNA: TGTGCCAGCAGTGTCAGGGGCGTGTCACCCCTCCACTTT.

The gene calls are TRBV24-1 and TRBJ2-3; D gene unclear. Trimming took 5 bases from V and 0 from J, leaving 14 bases between them. CDR3 length: 16 residues. Germline assignment: CDR1 KGHDR and CDR2 SFDVKD. The chain's CDR3 is CATSARVFASTDTQYF. DNA for the CDR3: TGTGCCACCAGTGCCCGGGTTTTCGCGAGCACAGATACGCAGTATTTT.

This clone is a singleton in its sample. The chain carries TRBV10-3 and TRBJ1-5; the match to TRBD1 covers 8 bases. Trimming took 3 bases from V and 2 from J; bases not matched to a gene: 12. Germline-derived CDR1 and CDR2 are ENHRY and SYGVKD. The CDR3 covers 18 residues. CDR3 nucleotide sequence: TGTGCCATCAGTGAATCCGGGACAGGCGGGTTGGGCAATCAGCCCCAGCATTTT. Translated: CAISESGTGGLGNQPQHF.

The gene calls are TRBV11-2 and TRBJ1-2; D is possibly TRBD1 (6 bases). The CDR3 runs 14 residues. Germline V lookup: CDR1 SGHAT, CDR2 FQNNGV. Deletions cut 3 bases from V and 6 bases from J, with 14 bases between. The CDR3 coding sequence is TGTGCCAGCAGCTTTGGACAGACCAACAATGGCTACACCTTC. Encoded protein: CASSFGQTNNGYTF.

The chain combines TRBV6-1 with TRBJ1-3; D gene uncertain. Germline V gene lookup returns CDR1 MNHNS and CDR2 SASEGT. The V end was cut by 0 bases, the J end by 0 bases, with 6 bases between. The CDR3 has 15 residues. CDR3 in DNA: TGTGCCAGCAGTGAAGCGGCCGTCTCTGGAAACACCATATATTTT. Its protein product is CASSEAAVSGNTIYF.

The chain links TRBV5-1 to TRBJ2-2; a possible D gene is TRBD2 (6 bases). This CDR3 has 16 amino acids. Looked up from germline, CDR1 is SGHRS and CDR2 is YFSETQ. Deletions cut 2 bases from V and 5 bases from J, with 16 bases between. CDR3 sequence reads: CASSLKGLTLTGELFF. The CDR3 DNA follows: TGCGCCAGCAGCTTAAAGGGACTCACCCTGACCGGGGAGCTGTTTTTT.

The chain combines TRBV18 with TRBJ2-2; 8 bases are a match to TRBD2. Losses at the gene ends were 3 bases for V and 0 bases for J; bases not matched to a gene: 3. The CDR3 sequence is 16 residues long. From germline, CDR1 is KGHSH and CDR2 LQKENI. The CDR3 DNA follows: TGTGCCAGCTCACCCTTGACTAGCGCGAACACCGGGGAGCTGTTTTTT. It translates to CASSPLTSANTGELFF.

The chain couples TRBV14 to TRBJ1-1; D gene uncertain. Trimming cost V 1 base and J 1 base, with 13 bases left between them. Germline CDR1 reads SGHDN; CDR2 reads FVKESK. The CDR3 is 16 amino acids. CDR3 sequence reads: CASSQGVRFSNTEAFF. The CDR3, as DNA: TGTGCCAGCAGCCAAGGGGTCAGGTTTTCGAACACTGAAGCTTTCTTT.

This clone was picked up one time. J is TRBJ1-5 and V is TRBV7-9; a possible D gene is TRBD1 (5 bases). The germline gives CDR1 SEHNR, CDR2 FQNEAQ (reference sequence). V gave up 4 bases and J gave up 4 bases, with 23 bases separating them. CDR3 length equals 18 residues. CDR3 region: CASSSTLTFGHKNQPQHF. The DNA of the CDR3 is TGTGCCAGCAGCTCCACTCTGACTTTTGGACACAAGAATCAGCCCCAGCATTTT.

CDR3 sequence reads: CSAPGMEGRWPQHF. Written as DNA, the CDR3 is TGCAGCGCTCCCGGAATGGAGGGGAGATGGCCCCAGCATTTT. The chain combines TRBV29-1 with TRBJ1-5; D may be TRBD1 (5 bases). Germline CDR1 SQVTM, CDR2 ANQGSEA. V lost 7 bases and J lost 9, with 22 bases in between. The CDR3 consists of 14 residues.